This TCR beta chain was identified during a study of human versus mouse CDR3 diversity and MHC coevolution (dated by TCRdb to about 2017). Study-wide context: The immunoSEQ assay was reported to detect one in 200,000 T cells and to minimize amplification bias from multiplex PCR. Human naive CD4 T cell repertoires were used as a reference for TCR selection on multiple MHC II alleles and were compared with human-TCR-locus transgenic mice carrying single MHC II. The human cohort was made up of three healthy volunteer blood donors, who at collection were aged 30 to 39, 40 to 49 and 60 to 69, one donor in each range. Across mouse and human samples, the number of valid reads per sample ranged from about 0.6 x 10^7 to 1.7 x 10^7.

What the work shows at the level of the full study, not this receptor alone: On average, more CDR3 deletions and insertions were observed in humans than in mice, indicating greater exonuclease and TdT activity. The lowest clonal inequality scores among all compared groups were observed in most of the three human donors. The largest TCR beta repertoire, 1.5 million to 2 million clonotypes, was estimated by iCHAO1 for humans, a finding likely attributable to selection by multiple MHC II molecules. Repertoire diversity was not regarded as directly comparable between humans and mice because human T cells were selected on roughly six MHC II alleles.

Fluorescence-activated cell sorting was used to isolate naive CD4 T cells, defined as CD45RO-negative and CD62L-positive, from PBMCs. From each donor, around 51 ml of fresh peripheral blood was taken, and Ficoll density centrifugation was then used to isolate PBMCs. All samples were sorted on a FACSAria III instrument and reached purity above 85%. The QIAGEN blood and tissue kit was used to extract genomic DNA from the sorted cells, and that DNA was then quantified on a NanoDrop 1000. The immunoSEQ platform deep sequenced and quantified TCR alpha and beta chains by multiplex PCR of genomic DNA. The published analysis was carried out like this. IMGT gene and region definitions were used to annotate TCR sequences. As a stand-in for the preselection repertoire, out-of-frame rearrangements were used and set against in-frame clonotypes. The iCHAO1 estimator supplied with the immunoSEQ platform was used to estimate repertoire size. A Gini index, which is based on the Lorenz curve, was applied to in-frame amino acid clonotypes to measure clonal inequality. The intersect function of the R package tcR was used to count shared clonotypes, and the Jaccard index was used to score similarity. Frequencies of V, J and V-J usage were subjected to principal component analysis with the R prcomp function, without normalization. Entries here come from immuneACCESS through TCRdb and include only in-frame sequences with V and J called. Some clones fail to appear in such tables; in the studies checked, an unresolved V gene covers under half of the shortfall, and the cause of the remainder is unknown. V and J calls and clone size are as listed in that table; D and trimming were resolved from the DNA. The table for this sample lists about 60,000 clones; 94% of them were counted only once. Approximately 17% of the sample is held by the ten biggest clonotypes.

As concerns this clone: Its antigen remains undetermined. Base qualities are not provided; no much larger clone lies one nucleotide away.

The V end gives up 2 bases and the J end 0 bases, leaving 5 bases in the junction not matched to a gene. CDR3 length: 16 amino acids, cysteine to phenylalanine. Only the CDR3 region is kept as DNA, spanning 48 bases read in frame from base 1. The germline V gene gives CDR1 as KGHSH and CDR2 as LQKENI. Sequenced: naive CD4+ T cells from blood. According to the study, the label for this sample's cell subset or site signals: CD45RO-negative CD62L-positive naive CD4 T cells. The sequence came from a person aged 55 to 75 in good health. The chain joins TRBV18 to TRBJ2-7, with 9 bases in between that match TRBD2. The CDR3 region: CASSPGTSLSSYEQYF. The bases read TGTGCCAGCTCACCAGGGACTAGCCTGAGCTCCTACGAGCAGTACTTC.